The clone carrying this T cell receptor beta chain was observed at least ten times. The antigen is unknown. This sample is drawn from a study of T-cell memory formation after mild COVID-19. For the study at large: Clusters were largely donor specific. General observations from the study: Mainly in CM and EM were contracting CD4+ clones; CD8+ were in EMRA. The SARS-CoV-2 specificity of second-wave clones reaching peak at day 37 remained unverified.

TCRalpha and TCRbeta libraries used 5'RACE with constant-segment primers and UMIs. TCRdb called the 5' RACE reads again in MiXCR, with one record for every CDR3 protein. The sample contains around 450,000 distinct CDR3 sequences, around 20% of which appear only once. This TCR came from an adult woman who had mild COVID-19 (a few samples of this study predate the infection). Cell type and time point are not known. Source material: PBMCs or a T cell subset sorted from them (not recorded which).

Written as DNA, the CDR3 is TGCGCCAGCAGCCAAGATCTAGAATCCTACAATGAGCAGTTCTTC. It translates to CASSQDLESYNEQFF. The chain uses TRBV4-1 and TRBJ2-1; D not certain. This CDR3 has 15 amino acids. The V end lost 0 bases, the J end lost 1 base, and 7 bases lay between the germline ends. Per germline, CDR1 MGHRA and CDR2 YSYEKL.